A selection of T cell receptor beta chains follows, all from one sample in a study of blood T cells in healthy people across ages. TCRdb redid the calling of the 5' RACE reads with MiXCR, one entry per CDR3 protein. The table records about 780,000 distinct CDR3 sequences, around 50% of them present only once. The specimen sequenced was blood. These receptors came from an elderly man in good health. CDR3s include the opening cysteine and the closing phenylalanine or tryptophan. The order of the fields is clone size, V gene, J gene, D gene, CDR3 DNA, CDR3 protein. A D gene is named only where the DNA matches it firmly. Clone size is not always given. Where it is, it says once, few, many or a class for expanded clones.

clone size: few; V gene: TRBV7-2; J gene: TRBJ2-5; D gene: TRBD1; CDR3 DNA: TGTGCCAGCAGCTTAGCGGACAGGAAGGAGACCCAGTACTTC; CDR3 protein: CASSLADRKETQYF
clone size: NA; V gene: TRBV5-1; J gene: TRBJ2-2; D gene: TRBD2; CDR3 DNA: TGCGCCAGCAGGGCCGGGACTAGCGGCACCGGGGAGCTGTTTTTT; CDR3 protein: CASRAGTSGTGELFF
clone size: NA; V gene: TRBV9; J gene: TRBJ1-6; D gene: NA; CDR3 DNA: TGTGCCAGCAGCGTAGACGGGCGGAATTCACCCCTCCACTTT; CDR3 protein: CASSVDGRNSPLHF
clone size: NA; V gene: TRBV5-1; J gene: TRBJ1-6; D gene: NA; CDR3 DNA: TGCGCCAGCAGCTTGGTTGCAGGAGTCCAGAATTCACCCCTCCACTTT; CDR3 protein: CASSLVAGVQNSPLHF
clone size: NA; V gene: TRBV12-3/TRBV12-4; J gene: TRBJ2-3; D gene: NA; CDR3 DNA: TGTGCCAGCCAAACAGGGTTTAGCACAGATACGCAGTATTTT; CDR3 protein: CASQTGFSTDTQYF
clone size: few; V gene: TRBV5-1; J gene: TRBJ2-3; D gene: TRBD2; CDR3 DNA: TGCGCCAGCAGCCCTCGTTGGCTAGCGGGCACAGATACGCAGTATTTT; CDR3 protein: CASSPRWLAGTDTQYF
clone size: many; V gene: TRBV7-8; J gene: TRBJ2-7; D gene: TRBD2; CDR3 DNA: TGTGCCAGCAGCTCTCGCGGACTAGCGGGAGGATACGAGCAGTACTTC; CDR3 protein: CASSSRGLAGGYEQYF
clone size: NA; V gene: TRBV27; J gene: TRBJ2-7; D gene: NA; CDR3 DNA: TGTGCCTGGCCTCCTAGCGCGACCTACGAGCAGTACTTC; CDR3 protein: CAWPPSATYEQYF
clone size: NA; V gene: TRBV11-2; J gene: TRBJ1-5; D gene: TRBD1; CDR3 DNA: TGTGCCAGCAGCTTGAACAGGGGGCCCAATCAGCCCCAGCATTTT; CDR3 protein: CASSLNRGPNQPQHF
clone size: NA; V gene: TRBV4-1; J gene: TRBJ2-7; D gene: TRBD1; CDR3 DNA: TGCGCCAGCAGCTACCGGGACAGGGGCTACGAGCAGTACTTC; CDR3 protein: CASSYRDRGYEQYF
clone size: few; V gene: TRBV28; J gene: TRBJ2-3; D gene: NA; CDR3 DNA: TGTGCCAGCAGTGCTTCCTCGGTTACAGATACGCAGTATTTT; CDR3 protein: CASSASSVTDTQYF
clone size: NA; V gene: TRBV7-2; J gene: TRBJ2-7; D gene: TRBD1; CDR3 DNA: TGTGCCAGCAGCTTAGCGCCGGGACAGATCTACGAGCAGTACTTC; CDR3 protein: CASSLAPGQIYEQYF
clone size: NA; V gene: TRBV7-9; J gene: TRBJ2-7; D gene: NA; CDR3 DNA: TGTGCCAGCAGCTTAGATGGTTCGCGGTATCGGTACGAGCAGTACTTC; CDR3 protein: CASSLDGSRYRYEQYF
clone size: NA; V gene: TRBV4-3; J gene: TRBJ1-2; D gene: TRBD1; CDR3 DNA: TGCGCCAGCAGCCAAGGGGACAGGGGGCGCGACTATGGCTACACCTTC; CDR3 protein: CASSQGDRGRDYGYTF
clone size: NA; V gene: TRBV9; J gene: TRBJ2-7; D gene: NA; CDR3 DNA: TGTGCCAGCAGCGTACGGCCCATCGGGGGCGAGCAGTACTTC; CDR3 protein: CASSVRPIGGEQYF
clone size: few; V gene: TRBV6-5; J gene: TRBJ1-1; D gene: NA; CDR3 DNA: TGTGCCAGCAGTTACGAGGAAAGGACTGAAGCTTTCTTT; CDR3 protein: CASSYEERTEAFF
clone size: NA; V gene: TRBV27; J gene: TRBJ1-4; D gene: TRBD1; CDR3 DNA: TGTGCCAGCAGATCGACAGGGGCGAATGAAAAACTGTTTTTT; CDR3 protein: CASRSTGANEKLFF
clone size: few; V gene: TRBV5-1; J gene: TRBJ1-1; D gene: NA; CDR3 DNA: TGCGCCAGCAGCTTGGGGCCACAGGATCAGGAAGCTTTCTTT; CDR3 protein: CASSLGPQDQEAFF
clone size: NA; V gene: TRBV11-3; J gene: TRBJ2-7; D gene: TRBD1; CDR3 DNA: TGTGCCAGCAGCCCAGGACCCGGGACAGATTACAATGAGCAGTACTTC; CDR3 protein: CASSPGPGTDYNEQYF
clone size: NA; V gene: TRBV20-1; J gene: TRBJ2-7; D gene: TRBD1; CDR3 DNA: TGCAGTGCTACATTGGACAGGGGGCGATGCGAGCAGTACTTC; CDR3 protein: CSATLDRGRCEQYF
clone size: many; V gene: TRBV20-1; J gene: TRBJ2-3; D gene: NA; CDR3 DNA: TGCAGTGCTAGCGACCCTAGCACAGATACGCAGTATTTT; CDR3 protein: CSASDPSTDTQYF
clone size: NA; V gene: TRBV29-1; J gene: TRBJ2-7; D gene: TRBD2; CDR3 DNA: TGCAGCGTTGAAGATCGAGTGACTAGCGGGAGTTCCTACGAGCAGTACTTC; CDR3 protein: CSVEDRVTSGSSYEQYF
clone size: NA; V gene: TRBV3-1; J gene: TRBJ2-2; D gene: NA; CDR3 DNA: TGTGTCAGTAGCCAAATCCGGGACCTTCCGAATCCCGGGGAGCTGTTTTTT; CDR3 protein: CVSSQIRDLPNPGELFF
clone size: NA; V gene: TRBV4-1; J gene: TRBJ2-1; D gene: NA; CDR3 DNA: TGCGCCAGCAGCCAAGTATCTCGGGCAAGCTCCTACAATGAGCAGTTCTTC; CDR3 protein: CASSQVSRASSYNEQFF
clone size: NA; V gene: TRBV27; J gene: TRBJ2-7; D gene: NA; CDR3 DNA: TGTGCCAGCAGTCGTTTCAGGACCTACGAGCAGTACTTC; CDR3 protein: CASSRFRTYEQYF
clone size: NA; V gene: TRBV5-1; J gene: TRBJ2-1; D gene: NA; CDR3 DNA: TGCGCCAGCAGCTTGGATCCGGGGGTTCATGAGCAGTTCTTC; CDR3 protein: CASSLDPGVHEQFF
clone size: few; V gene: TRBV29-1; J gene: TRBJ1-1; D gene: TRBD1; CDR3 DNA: TGCAGCGCCGGACAGGGATTTACGAACACTGAAGCTTTCTTT; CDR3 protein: CSAGQGFTNTEAFF
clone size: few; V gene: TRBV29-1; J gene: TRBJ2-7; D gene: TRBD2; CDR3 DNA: TGCAGCGTTCCTAGCGGGAGGGCGTACGAGCAGTACTTC; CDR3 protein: CSVPSGRAYEQYF
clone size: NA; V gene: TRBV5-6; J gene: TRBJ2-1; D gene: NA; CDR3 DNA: TGTGCCAGCAGCTTGGGGGGGACGAGCTCCTACAATGAGCAGTTCTTC; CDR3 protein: CASSLGGTSSYNEQFF
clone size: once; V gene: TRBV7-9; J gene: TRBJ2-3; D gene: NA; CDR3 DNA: TGTGCCAGCAGCTTATTGGGGGACCCTAGCACAGATACGCAGTATTTT; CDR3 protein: CASSLLGDPSTDTQYF
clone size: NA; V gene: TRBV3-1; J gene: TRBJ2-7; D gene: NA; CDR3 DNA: TGTACCAGCAGCCAAGTACCCGGCTCCTACGAGCAGTACTTC; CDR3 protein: CTSSQVPGSYEQYF
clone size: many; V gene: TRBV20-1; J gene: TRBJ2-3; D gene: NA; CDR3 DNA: TGCAGTGCTAGAGCTCGGGCAGATACGCAGTATTTT; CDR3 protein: CSARARADTQYF
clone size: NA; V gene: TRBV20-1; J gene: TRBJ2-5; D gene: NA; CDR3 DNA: TGCAGTGCTAGCCATCCCAATGAGCAGTACTTC; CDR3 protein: CSASHPNEQYF
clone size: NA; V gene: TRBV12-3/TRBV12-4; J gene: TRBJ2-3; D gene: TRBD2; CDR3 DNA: TGTGCCAGTTTGGCGGGGGGCACAGATACGCAGTATTTT; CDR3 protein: CASLAGGTDTQYF
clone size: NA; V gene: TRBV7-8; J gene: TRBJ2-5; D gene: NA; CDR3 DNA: TGTGCCAGCAGCTTTTCTCTGTGGGGGCAGGATGAGCAGTACTTC; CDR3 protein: CASSFSLWGQDEQYF
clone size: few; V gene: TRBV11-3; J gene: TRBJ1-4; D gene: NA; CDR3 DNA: TGTGCCAGCAGCTTTTACGCTGAAAAACTGTTTTTT; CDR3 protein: CASSFYAEKLFF
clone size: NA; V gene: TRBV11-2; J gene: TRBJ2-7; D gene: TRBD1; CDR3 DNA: TGTGCCAGCAGCTCCGACAGGGCGCGCGAGCAGTACTTC; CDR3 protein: CASSSDRAREQYF